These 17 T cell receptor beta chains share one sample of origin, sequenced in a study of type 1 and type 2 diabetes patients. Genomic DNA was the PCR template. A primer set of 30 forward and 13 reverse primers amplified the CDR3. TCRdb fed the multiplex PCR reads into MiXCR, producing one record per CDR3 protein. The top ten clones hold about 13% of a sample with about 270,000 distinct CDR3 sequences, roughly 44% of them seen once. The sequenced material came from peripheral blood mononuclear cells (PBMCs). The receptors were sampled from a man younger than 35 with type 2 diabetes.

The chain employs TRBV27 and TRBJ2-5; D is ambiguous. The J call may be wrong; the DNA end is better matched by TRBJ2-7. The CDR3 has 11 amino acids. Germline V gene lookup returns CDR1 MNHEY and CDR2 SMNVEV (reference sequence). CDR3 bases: TGTGCCAACCTTCAAGACTACGAGCAGTACTTC. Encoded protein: CANLQDYEQYF.

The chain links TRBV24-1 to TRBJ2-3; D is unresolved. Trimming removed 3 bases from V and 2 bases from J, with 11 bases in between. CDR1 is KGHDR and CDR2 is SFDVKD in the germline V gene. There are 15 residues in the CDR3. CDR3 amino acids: CATSDSKDLTDTQYF. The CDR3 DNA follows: TGTGCCACCAGTGATAGCAAGGATCTCACAGATACGCAGTATTTT.

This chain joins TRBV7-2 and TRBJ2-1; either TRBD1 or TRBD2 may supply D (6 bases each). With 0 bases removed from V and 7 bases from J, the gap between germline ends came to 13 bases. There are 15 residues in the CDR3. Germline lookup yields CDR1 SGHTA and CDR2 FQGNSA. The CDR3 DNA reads TGTGCCAGCAGCTTAGCGGGGGGCGTCGGAAATGAGCAGTTCTTC. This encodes CASSLAGGVGNEQFF.

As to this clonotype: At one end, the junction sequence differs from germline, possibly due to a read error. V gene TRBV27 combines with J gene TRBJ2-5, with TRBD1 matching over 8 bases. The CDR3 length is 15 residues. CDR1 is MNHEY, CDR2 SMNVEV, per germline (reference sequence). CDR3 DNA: TGTGCCAACAGTCGGGACAGGAGAGCCCAAGAGACCCAGTACTTC. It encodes CANSRDRRAQETQYF.

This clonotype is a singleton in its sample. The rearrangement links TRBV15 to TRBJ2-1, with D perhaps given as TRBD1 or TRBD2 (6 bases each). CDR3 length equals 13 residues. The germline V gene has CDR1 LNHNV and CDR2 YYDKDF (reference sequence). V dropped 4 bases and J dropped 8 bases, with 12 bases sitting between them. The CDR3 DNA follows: TGTGCCACCAGCATACCAAGGGGGGATGAGCAGTTCTTC. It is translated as CATSIPRGDEQFF. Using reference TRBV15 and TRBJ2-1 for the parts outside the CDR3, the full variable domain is DAMVIQNPRYQVTQFGKPVTLSCSQTLNHNVMYWYQQKSSQAPKLLFHYYDKDFNNEADTPDNFQSRRPNTSFCFLDIRSPGLGDTAMYLCATSIPRGDEQFFGPGTRLTVL.

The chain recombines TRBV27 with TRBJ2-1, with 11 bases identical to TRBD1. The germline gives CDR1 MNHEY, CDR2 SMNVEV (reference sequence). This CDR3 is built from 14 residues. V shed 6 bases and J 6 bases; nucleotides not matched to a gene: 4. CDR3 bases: TGTGCCAGCAGGTGGACAGGGGGCGCCAATGAGCAGTTCTTC. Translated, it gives CASRWTGGANEQFF.

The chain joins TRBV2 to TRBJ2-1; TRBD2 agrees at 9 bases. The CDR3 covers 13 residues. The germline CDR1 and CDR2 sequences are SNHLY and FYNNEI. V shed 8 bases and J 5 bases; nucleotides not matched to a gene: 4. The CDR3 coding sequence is TGTGCCAGCTCTATAGCGGGGGACAATGAGCAGTTCTTC. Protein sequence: CASSIAGDNEQFF.

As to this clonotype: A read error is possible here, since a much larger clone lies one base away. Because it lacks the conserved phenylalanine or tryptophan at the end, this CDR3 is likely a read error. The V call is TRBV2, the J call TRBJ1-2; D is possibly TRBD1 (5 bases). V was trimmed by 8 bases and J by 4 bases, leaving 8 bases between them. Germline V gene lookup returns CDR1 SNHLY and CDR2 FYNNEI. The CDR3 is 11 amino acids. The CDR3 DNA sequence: TGTGCCAGCGGGGACCGCTATGGCTACACCTCC. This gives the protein CASGDRYGYTS.

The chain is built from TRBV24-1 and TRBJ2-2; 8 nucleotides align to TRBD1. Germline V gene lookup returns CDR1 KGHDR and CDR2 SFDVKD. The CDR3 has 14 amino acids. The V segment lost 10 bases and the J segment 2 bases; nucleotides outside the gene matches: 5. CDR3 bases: TGTGCCACTTCGGACAGGGTAAACACCGGGGAGCTGTTTTTT. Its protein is CATSDRVNTGELFF.

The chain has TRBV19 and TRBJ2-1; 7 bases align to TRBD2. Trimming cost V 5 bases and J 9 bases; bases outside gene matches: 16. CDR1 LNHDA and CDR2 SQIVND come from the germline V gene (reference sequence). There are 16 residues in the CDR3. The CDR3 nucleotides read TGTGCCAGTAGTCCGAGCCCAGCGGGAATGACGTCTGAGCAGTTCTTC. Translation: CASSPSPAGMTSEQFF.

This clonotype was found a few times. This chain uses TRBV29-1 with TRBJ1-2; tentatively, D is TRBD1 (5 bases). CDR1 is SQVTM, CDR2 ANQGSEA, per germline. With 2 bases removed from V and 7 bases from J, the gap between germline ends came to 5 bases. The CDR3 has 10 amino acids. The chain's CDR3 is CSVEQGGYTF. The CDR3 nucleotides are TGCAGCGTTGAACAGGGTGGCTACACCTTC.

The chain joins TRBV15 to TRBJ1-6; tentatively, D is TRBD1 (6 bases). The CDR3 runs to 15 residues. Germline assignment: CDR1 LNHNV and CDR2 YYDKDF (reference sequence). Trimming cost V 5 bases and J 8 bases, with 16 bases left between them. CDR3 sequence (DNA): TGTGCCACCAGCGGAGCGTTACAGGGAGATTCACCCCTCCACTTT. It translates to CATSGALQGDSPLHF.

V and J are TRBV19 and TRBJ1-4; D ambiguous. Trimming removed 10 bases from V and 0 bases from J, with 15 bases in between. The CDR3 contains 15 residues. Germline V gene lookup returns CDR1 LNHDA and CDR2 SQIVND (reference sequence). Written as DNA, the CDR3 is TGTGCCACCCGACTTGGGGAGACAACTAATGAAAAACTGTTTTTT. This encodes CATRLGETTNEKLFF.

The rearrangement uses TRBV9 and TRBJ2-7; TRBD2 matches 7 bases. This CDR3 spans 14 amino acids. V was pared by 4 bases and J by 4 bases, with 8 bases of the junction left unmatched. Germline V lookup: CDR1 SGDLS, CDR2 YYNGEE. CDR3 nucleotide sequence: TGTGCCAGCAGCCACGGGACTAACCAATACGAGCAGTACTTC. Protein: CASSHGTNQYEQYF.

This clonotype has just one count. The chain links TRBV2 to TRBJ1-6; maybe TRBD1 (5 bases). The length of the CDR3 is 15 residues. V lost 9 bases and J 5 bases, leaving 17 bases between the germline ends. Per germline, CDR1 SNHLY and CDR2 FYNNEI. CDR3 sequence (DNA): TGTGCCAGTACCGTCGGGGGAGCGAATAATTCACCCCTCCACTTT. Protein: CASTVGGANNSPLHF.

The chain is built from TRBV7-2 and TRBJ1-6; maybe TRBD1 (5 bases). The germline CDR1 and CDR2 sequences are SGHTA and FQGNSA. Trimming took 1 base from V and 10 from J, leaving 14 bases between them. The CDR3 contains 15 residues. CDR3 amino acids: CASSLVVREGSPLHF. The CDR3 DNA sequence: TGTGCCAGCAGCTTAGTCGTCAGGGAGGGCTCACCCCTCCACTTT.

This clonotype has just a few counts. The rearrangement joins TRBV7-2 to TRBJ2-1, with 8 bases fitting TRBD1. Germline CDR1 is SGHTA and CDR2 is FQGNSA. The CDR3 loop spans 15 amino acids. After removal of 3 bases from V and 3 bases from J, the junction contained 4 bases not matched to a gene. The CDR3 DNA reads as TGTGCCAGCAGCTTGACAGGGGTGATCTACAATGAGCAGTTCTTC. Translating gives CASSLTGVIYNEQFF.